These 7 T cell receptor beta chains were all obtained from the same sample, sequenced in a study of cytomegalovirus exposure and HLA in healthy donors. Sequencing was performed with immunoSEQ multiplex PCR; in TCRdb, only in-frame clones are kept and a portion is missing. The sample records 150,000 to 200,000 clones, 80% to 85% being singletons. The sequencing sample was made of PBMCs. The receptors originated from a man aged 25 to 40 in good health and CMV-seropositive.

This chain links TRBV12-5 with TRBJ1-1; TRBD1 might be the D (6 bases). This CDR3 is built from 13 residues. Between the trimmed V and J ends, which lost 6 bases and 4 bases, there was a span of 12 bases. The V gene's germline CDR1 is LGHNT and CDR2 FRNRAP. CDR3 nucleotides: TGTGCTAGTGGCCCAACAGGGAGCACTGAAGCTTTCTTT. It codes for CASGPTGSTEAFF.

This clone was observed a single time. The CDR3 nucleotides read TGTGCCACTTCGGGGGACAGAAATAGCAATCAGCCCCAGCATTTT. The encoded protein is CATSGDRNSNQPQHF. The chain links TRBV10-3 to TRBJ1-5; 7 bases are shared with TRBD1. The ends lost 10 bases at V and 0 bases at J; junction bases unmatched: 9. Germline CDR1 and CDR2: ENHRY and SYGVKD. The CDR3 runs 15 residues.

This CDR3 is CASSSGQGALNEQFF. The CDR3 region has the DNA TGTGCCAGCAGCTCTGGACAGGGGGCGTTGAATGAGCAGTTCTTC. This chain joins TRBV7-8 and TRBJ2-1, with TRBD1 matching over 11 bases. CDR1 SGHVS and CDR2 FQNEAQ come from the germline V gene. CDR3 length equals 15 residues. The V segment lost 4 bases and the J segment 7 bases; nucleotides outside the gene matches: 6.

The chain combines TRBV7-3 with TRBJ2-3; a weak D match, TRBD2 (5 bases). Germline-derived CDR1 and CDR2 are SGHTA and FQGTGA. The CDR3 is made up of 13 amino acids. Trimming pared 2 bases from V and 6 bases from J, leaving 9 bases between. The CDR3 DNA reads TGTGCCAGCAGCTTACGGGGTAGTGATACGCAGTATTTT. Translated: CASSLRGSDTQYF.

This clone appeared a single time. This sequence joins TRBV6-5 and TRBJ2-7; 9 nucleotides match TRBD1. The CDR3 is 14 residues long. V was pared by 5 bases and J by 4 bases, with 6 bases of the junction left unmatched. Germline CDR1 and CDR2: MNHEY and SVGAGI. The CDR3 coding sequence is TGTGCCAGCAGTGACGACAGGGGGGGGTACGAGCAGTACTTC. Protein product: CASSDDRGGYEQYF.

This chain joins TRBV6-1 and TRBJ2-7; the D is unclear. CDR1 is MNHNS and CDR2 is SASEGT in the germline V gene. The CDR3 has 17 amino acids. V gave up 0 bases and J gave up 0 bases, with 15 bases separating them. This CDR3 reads CASSEAIGQNPSYEQYF. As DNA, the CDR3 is TGTGCCAGCAGTGAAGCGATTGGGCAAAATCCCTCCTACGAGCAGTACTTC.

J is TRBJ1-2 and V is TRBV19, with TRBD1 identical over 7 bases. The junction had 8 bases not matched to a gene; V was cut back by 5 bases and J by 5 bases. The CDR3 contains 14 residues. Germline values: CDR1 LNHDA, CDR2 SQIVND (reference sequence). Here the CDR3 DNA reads TGTGCCAGTAGTCCCCCGGGACAGATATATGGCTACACCTTC. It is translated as CASSPPGQIYGYTF.